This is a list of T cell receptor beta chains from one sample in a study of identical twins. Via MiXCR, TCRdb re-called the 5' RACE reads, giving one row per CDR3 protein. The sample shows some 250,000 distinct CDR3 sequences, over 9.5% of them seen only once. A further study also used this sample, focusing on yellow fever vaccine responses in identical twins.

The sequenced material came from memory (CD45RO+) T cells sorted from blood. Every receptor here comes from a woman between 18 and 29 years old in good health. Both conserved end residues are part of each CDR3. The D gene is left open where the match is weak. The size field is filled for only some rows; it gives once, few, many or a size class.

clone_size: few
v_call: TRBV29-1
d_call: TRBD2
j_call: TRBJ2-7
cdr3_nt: TGCAGCGTCCTCGGGACTAGCGGGAGGCCCAATTACGAGCAGTACTTC
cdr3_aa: CSVLGTSGRPNYEQYF

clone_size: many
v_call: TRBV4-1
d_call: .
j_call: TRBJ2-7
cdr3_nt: TGCGCCAGCAGCCAAGACCCCGGGACTCCTTCCTACGAGCAGTACTTC
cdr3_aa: CASSQDPGTPSYEQYF

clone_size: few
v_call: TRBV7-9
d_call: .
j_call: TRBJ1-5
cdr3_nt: TGTGCCAGCAGCTTCCGGGATAGCAATCAGCCCCAGCATTTT
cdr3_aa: CASSFRDSNQPQHF

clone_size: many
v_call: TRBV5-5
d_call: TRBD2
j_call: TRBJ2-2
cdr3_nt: TGTGCCAGCAGCTATAGCGGGGGGGCGGACACCGGGGAGCTGTTTTTT
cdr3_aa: CASSYSGGADTGELFF

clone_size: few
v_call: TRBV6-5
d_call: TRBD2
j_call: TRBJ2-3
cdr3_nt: TGTGCCAGCAGTTACGGTGGTAGCGGGACTAGCACAGATACGCAGTATTTT
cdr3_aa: CASSYGGSGTSTDTQYF

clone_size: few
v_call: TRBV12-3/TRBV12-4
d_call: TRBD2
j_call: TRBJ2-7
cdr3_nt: TGTGCCAGCACCCGAGCGGGAGATAACTACGCGCAGTACTTC
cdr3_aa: CASTRAGDNYAQYF

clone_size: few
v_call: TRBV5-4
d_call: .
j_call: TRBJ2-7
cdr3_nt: TGTGCCAGCAGCTTGGGGGCCCCCTACGAGCAGTACTTC
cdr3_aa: CASSLGAPYEQYF

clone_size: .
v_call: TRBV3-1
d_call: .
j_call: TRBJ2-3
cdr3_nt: TGTGCCAGCAGCCAAGATCAGGGGCCAAGGCCCACAGATACGCAGTATTTT
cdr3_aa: CASSQDQGPRPTDTQYF

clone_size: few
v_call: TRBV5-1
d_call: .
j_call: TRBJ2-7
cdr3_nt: TGCGCCAGCAGCTTGGCCGGAGGGGTTGAGCAGTACTTC
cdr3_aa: CASSLAGGVEQYF

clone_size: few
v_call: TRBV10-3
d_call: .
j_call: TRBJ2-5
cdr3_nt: TGTGCCATCAGTGAGTCGAGAGAGACCCAGTACTTC
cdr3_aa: CAISESRETQYF